These T cell receptor beta chains were read from a single sample in a study of T cells in localized non-small cell lung cancer. Some clones are missing from TCRdb's copy, which holds only in-frame ones; the method was immunoSEQ multiplex PCR. The profile shows 90,000 or so clones, roughly 90% of them singletons. This sample comprised peripheral blood, obtained before any cancer treatment. The receptors come from a man aged 35-69 years with stage I squamous cell lung carcinoma. Each CDR3 is given with its conserved first and last residue. Each record gives: clone size, J gene, V gene, D gene, CDR3 DNA, CDR3 protein. A D gene is named only where the DNA matches it firmly. Expanded clones are given a class, and other clones once, few, many or no size at all.

once	TRBJ2-6	TRBV28	-	TGTGCCAGCATTCCGGCAGGGGCAGGGGCCAACGTCCTGACTTTC	CASIPAGAGANVLTF
-	TRBJ1-1	TRBV10-2	TRBD1	TGCGCCAGCAGGGGACAGTTAAACACTGAAGCTTTCTTT	CASRGQLNTEAFF
-	TRBJ1-2	TRBV14	-	TGTGCCAGCAGCCCGAATGGCGTACAGCGCTATGGCTACACCTTC	CASSPNGVQRYGYTF
-	TRBJ1-6	TRBV5-1	-	TGCGCCAGCAGCTTGGGAGCGGTGAGCTCCTATAATTCACCCCTCCACTTT	CASSLGAVSSYNSPLHF
-	TRBJ1-6	TRBV30	-	TGTGCCTGGAATTTAGCTAGTTCACCCCTCCACTTT	CAWNLASSPLHF
-	TRBJ1-2	TRBV27	TRBD1	TGTGCCAGCAGTTTGACAGGGAACTATGGCTACACCTTC	CASSLTGNYGYTF
-	TRBJ1-2	TRBV5-1	TRBD1	TGCGCCAGCAGCACACGGCCGGGACAGGGCTATGGCTACACCTTC	CASSTRPGQGYGYTF
few	TRBJ1-5	TRBV4-1	-	TGCGCCAGCAGCCAAGGGAGTCCTCCTGTTTCCCAGCATTTT	CASSQGSPPVSQHF
-	TRBJ1-2	TRBV19	-	TGTGCCAGTAGTCCTACCGGGGGCCGAAAAGGCTACACCTTC	CASSPTGGRKGYTF
-	TRBJ1-4	TRBV5-1	TRBD1	TGCGCCAGCAGCTCGGGACAGCTGGTTAATGAAAAACTGTTTTTT	CASSSGQLVNEKLFF
-	TRBJ2-2	TRBV7-9	TRBD1	TGTGCCAGCACCGATCGGGACAGGGCCTTGGACACCGGGGAGCTGTTTTTT	CASTDRDRALDTGELFF
-	TRBJ1-2	TRBV4-2	TRBD1	TGTGCCAGCAGCCACGGACAGGGAAGTTTTCTTAACTATGGCTACACCTTC	CASSHGQGSFLNYGYTF
-	TRBJ2-3	TRBV13	TRBD2	TGTGCCAGCAGCTCGAACCCCCAGCGGGGGGCCGAAATTTTCCTCACAGATACGCAGTATTTT	CASSSNPQRGAEIFLTDTQYF
-	TRBJ2-2	TRBV19	-	TGTGCCAGTAGTCTCCTTACCGGGGAGCTGTTTTTT	CASSLLTGELFF
-	TRBJ2-5	TRBV6-6	-	TGTGCCAGCAGTCTCGGGGGCCAAGAGACCCAGTACTTC	CASSLGGQETQYF
few	TRBJ1-1	TRBV6-5	-	TGTGCCAGCAGTTACTCGACTGGTAGGACTGAAGCTTTCTTT	CASSYSTGRTEAFF
-	TRBJ1-3	TRBV5-6	-	TGTGCCAGCAGCACTGGTGGAAACACCATATATTTT	CASSTGGNTIYF
-	TRBJ1-2	TRBV4-1	-	TGCGCCAGCAGCGCCCGGGGCACCGACTATGGCTACACCTTC	CASSARGTDYGYTF
-	TRBJ1-1	TRBV7-8	-	TGTGCCAGTGTAATAGGGGGACACCCGGTCACTGAAGCTTTCTTT	CASVIGGHPVTEAFF
-	TRBJ1-1	TRBV28	-	TGTGCCAGCAGTTTATTGGGTGGGACTGAAGCTTTCTTT	CASSLLGGTEAFF
-	TRBJ2-7	TRBV6-5	TRBD1	TGTGCCAGCAGGGATACATCAGGGGGCAGGTACGAGCAGTACTTC	CASRDTSGGRYEQYF
-	TRBJ2-1	TRBV5-4	TRBD2	TGTGCCAGCAGCGAGCGGGGGCCAAAGGATGAGCAGTTCTTC	CASSERGPKDEQFF
-	TRBJ1-6	TRBV5-1	-	TGCGCCAGCAGCTTGGGGATGGGCAGGGAAGGGAATAATTCACCCCTCCACTTT	CASSLGMGREGNNSPLHF
-	TRBJ2-7	TRBV5-1	-	TGCGCCAGCAGCTTGGTGACTGGCTCCTACGAGCAGTACTTC	CASSLVTGSYEQYF
-	TRBJ2-3	TRBV19	-	TGTGCCAGCAACCCGAGAGGGGGACTCCTCACAGATACGCAGTATTTT	CASNPRGGLLTDTQYF
-	TRBJ2-3	TRBV25-1	-	TGTGCCAGCAGTGAATCCCGCCAGGATACGCAGTATTTT	CASSESRQDTQYF
-	TRBJ2-1	TRBV7-2	-	TGTGCCAGCAGCCACGGCGGAAAACGAGGTTATGAGCAGTTCTTC	CASSHGGKRGYEQFF
-	TRBJ2-5	TRBV9	-	TGTGCCAGCAGAGAGGACCCGTTCCGGAGCCAGTACTTC	CASREDPFRSQYF
-	TRBJ2-3	TRBV19	-	TGTGCCAGTAGTATAAGGACCCAAAACTCGGATACGCAGTATTTT	CASSIRTQNSDTQYF
-	TRBJ2-3	TRBV5-1	TRBD1	TGCGCCAGCAGCACCCGGACAGGCCCCGAGGATACGCAGTATTTT	CASSTRTGPEDTQYF
-	TRBJ1-2	TRBV5-6	TRBD1	TGTGCCAGCAGCCCCCGCAGGGGGCCTGGCTACACCTTC	CASSPRRGPGYTF
-	TRBJ1-4	TRBV15	-	TGTGCCACCAGCAGCAAGGGGGACACAACTAATGAAAAACTGTTTTTT	CATSSKGDTTNEKLFF
-	TRBJ1-5	TRBV21-1	-	TGTGCCAGCAGCAAAAGACCCGAATGGGAAGAGTGGATCAATCAGCCCCAGCATTTT	CASSKRPEWEEWINQPQHF
-	TRBJ1-1	TRBV14	TRBD1	TGTGCCAGCAGCCCAGGGGGGGGGCCTGAAGCTTTCTTT	CASSPGGGPEAFF
-	TRBJ2-2	TRBV6-1	-	TGTGCCACCGCGGGACAGATCGGGGACACCGGGGAGCTGTTTTTT	CATAGQIGDTGELFF
-	TRBJ1-2	TRBV5-1	TRBD1	TGCGCCAGCAGCTTGGGACTCGGACAGGGCGACTATGGCTACACCTTC	CASSLGLGQGDYGYTF
-	TRBJ1-6	TRBV5-5	TRBD1	TGTGCCAGCAGCCGAGGTGAGGGACAGGGTCGTTCACCCCTCCACTTT	CASSRGEGQGRSPLHF
-	TRBJ2-2	TRBV7-6	-	TGTGCCAGCAGCTTAGAGGGGGGGAACACCGGGGAGCTGTTTTTT	CASSLEGGNTGELFF